This entry is about one T cell receptor (beta chain). Its antigen is not identified. It was autoimmune disease history or systemic immunosuppression that excluded patients. The data originate from a study of OX40 agonist ivuxolimab in advanced cancers. Whole-study findings and limits: The study found that CD8+ T cells averaged more expanded clones than CD4+. At doses 0.1 to 3.0 mg/kg, CD4+ and CD8+ clones expanded.

The data were produced by immunoSEQ multiplex PCR, yet TCRdb's version contains in-frame clones alone and is incomplete. The sample carries tens of thousands of clones, about 86% recorded once. The receptor comes from an adult with an advanced solid tumor such as melanoma, head and neck, liver or kidney cancer. The source material was CD4+ or CD8+ T cells sorted from blood, sampled in a trial of the OX40 agonist ivuxolimab.

Here the CDR3 DNA reads TGCAGCGTTGAAGGTTCGGGACAGGGGGCTGTAGATACGCAGTATTTT. This translates into CSVEGSGQGAVDTQYF. The J gene is TRBJ2-3, the V gene TRBV29-1, with 12 bases identical to TRBD1. J gave up 5 bases and V 1 base, and 7 bases lay outside the gene matches. The CDR3 loop spans 16 amino acids. CDR1 SQVTM and CDR2 ANQGSEA come from the germline V gene.